This T cell receptor beta chain was obtained from a study of T cells in localized non-small cell lung cancer. Whole-study findings and limits: Adjacent lung was found to contain a median approximately 60 of the top 100 tumor clones. Heterogeneity is still possible, as just one tumor region was sequenced.

A word on this clone: Antigen: not known.

Libraries were prepared by immunoSEQ multiplex PCR; TCRdb keeps only in-frame clonotypes and omits some of them. The sample shows roughly 3,500 clones, roughly 25% of them seen only once. This CDR3 is 14 amino acids long. Germline assignment: CDR1 LNHDA and CDR2 SQIVND (reference sequence). The J segment lost 2 bases and the V segment lost 4 bases, leaving 4 bases of the junction unmatched. The V and J genes are TRBV19 and TRBJ2-7; 8 bases are shared with TRBD2. The sample consisted of lung tumor tissue, taken before any cancer treatment. This receptor was obtained from a man aged 40-75 years with stage II squamous cell lung carcinoma. The CDR3 region has the DNA TGTGCCAGTAGTACCCTAGCGGGCCCCTACGAGCAGTACTTC. Its translation: CASSTLAGPYEQYF.